The rows below give T cell receptor beta chains drawn from one sample of a study of T cells in localized non-small cell lung cancer. TCRdb keeps only in-frame clones here, not all; method: immunoSEQ multiplex PCR. The sample lists 20,000 or so clones, approximately 90% occurring once. The sequenced sample was peripheral blood, obtained before any cancer treatment. Receptors originate from a male donor at least 60 years old with stage I squamous cell lung carcinoma. CDR3s include the opening cysteine and the closing phenylalanine or tryptophan. A D gene is named only where the DNA matches it firmly. Part of the rows lack a size; the others show once, few, many or a class for expanded clones.

j_call: TRBJ1-2; clone_size: once; d_call: .; v_call: TRBV21-1; cdr3_aa: CASSILGQGACGYTF; cdr3_nt: TGTGCCAGCAGCATCTTAGGACAGGGGGCTTGTGGCTACACCTTC
j_call: TRBJ1-1; clone_size: .; d_call: .; v_call: TRBV12-5; cdr3_aa: CASGAAGIDTEAFF; cdr3_nt: TGTGCTAGTGGCGCCGCGGGAATCGACACTGAAGCTTTCTTT
j_call: TRBJ2-3; clone_size: .; d_call: TRBD2; v_call: TRBV19; cdr3_aa: CASSLGLAGGRTDTQYF; cdr3_nt: TGTGCCAGTAGTCTCGGACTAGCGGGGGGTCGCACAGATACGCAGTATTTT
j_call: TRBJ2-5; clone_size: once; d_call: .; v_call: TRBV5-4; cdr3_aa: CASSFTGTETQYF; cdr3_nt: TGTGCCAGCAGCTTTACAGGGACAGAGACCCAGTACTTC
j_call: TRBJ1-5; clone_size: .; d_call: .; v_call: TRBV28; cdr3_aa: CASSLRGANQPQHF; cdr3_nt: TGTGCCAGCAGTTTAAGGGGGGCTAATCAGCCCCAGCATTTT
j_call: TRBJ2-1; clone_size: .; d_call: .; v_call: TRBV2; cdr3_aa: CASSGRFWDNEQFF; cdr3_nt: TGTGCCAGCAGTGGACGGTTTTGGGACAATGAGCAGTTCTTC
j_call: TRBJ1-4; clone_size: .; d_call: TRBD1; v_call: TRBV18; cdr3_aa: CASSRGQGGEKLFF; cdr3_nt: TGTGCCAGCTCTCGCGGACAGGGGGGTGAAAAACTGTTTTTT
j_call: TRBJ1-2; clone_size: .; d_call: .; v_call: TRBV12-5; cdr3_aa: CASGLESGRIYGYTF; cdr3_nt: TGTGCTAGTGGTTTGGAGTCGGGCAGGATCTATGGCTACACCTTC
j_call: TRBJ2-3; clone_size: .; d_call: .; v_call: TRBV27; cdr3_aa: CASSVYSRSTSTDTQYF; cdr3_nt: TGTGCCAGCAGTGTATACAGTAGGTCGACAAGCACAGATACGCAGTATTTT
j_call: TRBJ2-2; clone_size: .; d_call: .; v_call: TRBV11-2; cdr3_aa: CASSSIPPGAKTNTGELFF; cdr3_nt: TGTGCCAGCAGCTCAATCCCCCCGGGAGCGAAGACAAACACCGGGGAGCTGTTTTTT
j_call: TRBJ2-3; clone_size: .; d_call: TRBD2; v_call: TRBV5-8; cdr3_aa: CASSLFLAGRTDTQYF; cdr3_nt: TGTGCCAGCAGCTTGTTCCTAGCGGGGCGTACAGATACGCAGTATTTT
j_call: TRBJ1-1; clone_size: once; d_call: .; v_call: TRBV6-1; cdr3_aa: CASSEVGRKRNTEAFF; cdr3_nt: TGTGCCAGCAGTGAAGTGGGTCGCAAGCGGAACACTGAAGCTTTCTTT
j_call: TRBJ1-3; clone_size: .; d_call: .; v_call: TRBV6-5; cdr3_aa: CASSYGDRPGNTIYF; cdr3_nt: TGTGCCAGCAGTTACGGGGATAGGCCTGGAAACACCATATATTTT
j_call: TRBJ1-6; clone_size: .; d_call: TRBD1; v_call: TRBV5-4; cdr3_aa: CASSLGTGVNSPLHF; cdr3_nt: TGTGCCAGCAGCTTAGGAACAGGGGTTAATTCACCCCTCCACTTT
j_call: TRBJ2-7; clone_size: .; d_call: .; v_call: TRBV28; cdr3_aa: CASSSSGVADLEQYF; cdr3_nt: TGTGCCAGCAGTTCCTCTGGGGTAGCGGATCTAGAGCAGTACTTC
j_call: TRBJ2-3; clone_size: .; d_call: .; v_call: TRBV5-4; cdr3_aa: CASRPGQSGTDTQYF; cdr3_nt: TGTGCCAGCAGACCTGGACAGTCCGGAACAGATACGCAGTATTTT
j_call: TRBJ2-6; clone_size: once; d_call: TRBD1; v_call: TRBV5-5; cdr3_aa: CASSPPLRDRGHGANVLTF; cdr3_nt: TGTGCCAGCAGCCCCCCCCTCCGGGACAGGGGGCATGGGGCCAACGTCCTGACTTTC
j_call: TRBJ1-2; clone_size: .; d_call: .; v_call: TRBV23-1; cdr3_aa: CASSQHKGNNYGYTF; cdr3_nt: TGCGCCAGCAGTCAACATAAGGGAAACAACTATGGCTACACCTTC
j_call: TRBJ2-3; clone_size: .; d_call: TRBD2; v_call: TRBV25-1; cdr3_aa: CASSEGTSGRGDTQYF; cdr3_nt: TGTGCCAGCAGTGAGGGGACTAGCGGGCGAGGAGATACGCAGTATTTT
j_call: TRBJ1-1; clone_size: .; d_call: .; v_call: TRBV6-1; cdr3_aa: CASSEISSRAFF; cdr3_nt: TGTGCCAGCAGTGAAATATCCTCCAGAGCTTTCTTT
j_call: TRBJ2-1; clone_size: .; d_call: TRBD2; v_call: TRBV7-6; cdr3_aa: CASSFSGGYNEQFF; cdr3_nt: TGTGCCAGCAGCTTTAGCGGGGGCTACAATGAGCAGTTCTTC
j_call: TRBJ1-2; clone_size: .; d_call: TRBD1; v_call: TRBV7-2; cdr3_aa: CASGPGQGAVYGYTF; cdr3_nt: TGTGCCAGCGGCCCAGGACAGGGGGCGGTCTATGGCTACACCTTC
j_call: TRBJ2-3; clone_size: .; d_call: TRBD2; v_call: TRBV7-3; cdr3_aa: CASSPGLAGEVDTQYF; cdr3_nt: TGTGCCAGCAGCCCCGGACTAGCGGGGGAGGTAGATACGCAGTATTTT
j_call: TRBJ1-2; clone_size: .; d_call: .; v_call: TRBV27; cdr3_aa: CASREAGAANYGYTF; cdr3_nt: TGTGCCAGCAGGGAGGCAGGGGCGGCAAACTATGGCTACACCTTC
j_call: TRBJ2-5; clone_size: .; d_call: .; v_call: TRBV25-1; cdr3_aa: CASSETLLVIQETQYF; cdr3_nt: TGTGCCAGCAGTGAAACGCTACTCGTTATACAAGAGACCCAGTACTTC
j_call: TRBJ1-2; clone_size: .; d_call: TRBD1; v_call: TRBV6-6; cdr3_aa: CASSYGSRGAYGYTF; cdr3_nt: TGTGCCAGCAGTTACGGAAGCAGGGGGGCCTATGGCTACACCTTC
j_call: TRBJ1-1; clone_size: .; d_call: .; v_call: TRBV10-3; cdr3_aa: CAISESLGWGANTEAFF; cdr3_nt: TGTGCCATCAGTGAGTCCTTAGGATGGGGGGCGAACACTGAAGCTTTCTTT
j_call: TRBJ2-2; clone_size: .; d_call: .; v_call: TRBV2; cdr3_aa: CASSQGIGELFF; cdr3_nt: TGTGCCAGCTCGCAGGGGATCGGGGAGCTGTTTTTT
j_call: TRBJ1-4; clone_size: .; d_call: .; v_call: TRBV2; cdr3_aa: CASSLGSRGEKLFF; cdr3_nt: TGTGCCAGCAGCCTGGGGAGCCGTGGGGAAAAACTGTTTTTT
j_call: TRBJ2-7; clone_size: .; d_call: TRBD2; v_call: TRBV6-5; cdr3_aa: CASSTTSGGSYEQYF; cdr3_nt: TGTGCCAGCAGTACGACTAGCGGGGGATCCTACGAGCAGTACTTC
j_call: TRBJ1-2; clone_size: .; d_call: .; v_call: TRBV5-1; cdr3_aa: CASRSTVYGYTF; cdr3_nt: TGCGCCAGCAGATCGACAGTCTATGGCTACACCTTC
j_call: TRBJ2-1; clone_size: .; d_call: .; v_call: TRBV5-1; cdr3_aa: CASSLWAPSSYNEQFF; cdr3_nt: TGCGCCAGCAGCTTGTGGGCACCGAGCTCCTACAATGAGCAGTTCTTC
j_call: TRBJ1-2; clone_size: .; d_call: .; v_call: TRBV7-9; cdr3_aa: CASSLSQSYGYTF; cdr3_nt: TGTGCCAGCAGCTTAAGCCAGAGCTATGGCTACACCTTC
j_call: TRBJ2-1; clone_size: .; d_call: TRBD1; v_call: TRBV18; cdr3_aa: CASSPVYIGTGESYNEQFF; cdr3_nt: TGTGCCAGCTCCCCTGTTTATATTGGGACAGGGGAATCCTACAATGAGCAGTTCTTC
j_call: TRBJ1-1; clone_size: .; d_call: .; v_call: TRBV28; cdr3_aa: CASTSYPEAFF; cdr3_nt: TGTGCCAGCACCTCGTATCCTGAAGCTTTCTTT
j_call: TRBJ1-2; clone_size: .; d_call: .; v_call: TRBV29-1; cdr3_aa: CSVVPLLGYGYTF; cdr3_nt: TGCAGCGTTGTTCCTCTACTAGGCTATGGCTACACCTTC
j_call: TRBJ1-4; clone_size: medium-sized; d_call: .; v_call: TRBV5-6; cdr3_aa: CASSPDPSTNEKLFF; cdr3_nt: TGTGCCAGCAGTCCAGACCCCTCAACTAATGAAAAACTGTTTTTT
j_call: TRBJ1-1; clone_size: .; d_call: .; v_call: TRBV18; cdr3_aa: CASSPEMNTEAFF; cdr3_nt: TGTGCCAGCTCACCAGAGATGAACACTGAAGCTTTCTTT
j_call: TRBJ1-2; clone_size: .; d_call: .; v_call: TRBV5-6; cdr3_aa: CASSLRRIYGYTF; cdr3_nt: TGTGCCAGCAGCTTAAGGAGGATCTATGGCTACACCTTC
j_call: TRBJ1-2; clone_size: .; d_call: .; v_call: TRBV19; cdr3_aa: CASSITEANYGYTF; cdr3_nt: TGTGCCAGTAGTATAACAGAAGCAAACTATGGCTACACCTTC
j_call: TRBJ1-2; clone_size: .; d_call: TRBD1; v_call: TRBV30; cdr3_aa: CAWIARQGNYGYTF; cdr3_nt: TGTGCCTGGATTGCCCGACAGGGGAACTATGGCTACACCTTC
j_call: TRBJ1-6; clone_size: .; d_call: .; v_call: TRBV7-3; cdr3_aa: CASSFQGGSPLHF; cdr3_nt: TGTGCCAGCAGCTTCCAGGGAGGCTCACCCCTCCACTTT
j_call: TRBJ1-1; clone_size: once; d_call: .; v_call: TRBV5-6; cdr3_aa: CASSRFAGMSTEAFF; cdr3_nt: TGTGCCAGCAGCCGGTTCGCAGGGATGAGCACTGAAGCTTTCTTT
j_call: TRBJ2-7; clone_size: once; d_call: TRBD2; v_call: TRBV2; cdr3_aa: CASSEVGGGSYEQYF; cdr3_nt: TGTGCCAGCAGTGAAGTTGGGGGGGGATCCTACGAGCAGTACTTC
j_call: TRBJ1-5; clone_size: .; d_call: TRBD1; v_call: TRBV10-3; cdr3_aa: CAISEGTGVSQPQHF; cdr3_nt: TGTGCCATCAGTGAAGGGACAGGGGTAAGTCAGCCCCAGCATTTT
j_call: TRBJ1-4; clone_size: .; d_call: .; v_call: TRBV5-1; cdr3_aa: CANRSGAGTHEKLFF; cdr3_nt: TGCGCCAACCGAAGCGGGGCAGGGACCCATGAAAAACTGTTTTTT
j_call: TRBJ1-6; clone_size: .; d_call: .; v_call: TRBV29-1; cdr3_aa: CSALTGLNSPLHF; cdr3_nt: TGCAGCGCCCTTACGGGCCTCAATTCACCCCTCCACTTT
j_call: TRBJ1-2; clone_size: .; d_call: .; v_call: TRBV27; cdr3_aa: CASSLSGNGYTF; cdr3_nt: TGTGCCAGCAGTTTATCAGGGAATGGCTACACCTTC
j_call: TRBJ1-1; clone_size: .; d_call: TRBD1; v_call: TRBV19; cdr3_aa: CASSIGTGGHMNTEAFF; cdr3_nt: TGTGCCAGTAGTATAGGGACAGGGGGCCACATGAACACTGAAGCTTTCTTT
j_call: TRBJ2-2; clone_size: once; d_call: .; v_call: TRBV9; cdr3_aa: CASRLGAGTGELFF; cdr3_nt: TGTGCCAGCAGGTTGGGGGCCGGCACCGGGGAGCTGTTTTTT
j_call: TRBJ2-7; clone_size: once; d_call: .; v_call: TRBV4-1; cdr3_aa: CASSSRDAAYEQYF; cdr3_nt: TGCGCCAGCAGCTCCCGGGACGCAGCCTACGAGCAGTACTTC
j_call: TRBJ2-5; clone_size: .; d_call: TRBD2; v_call: TRBV4-2; cdr3_aa: CASSQKKASGVGETQYF; cdr3_nt: TGTGCCAGCAGCCAAAAGAAGGCTAGCGGGGTTGGGGAGACCCAGTACTTC
j_call: TRBJ1-2; clone_size: .; d_call: .; v_call: TRBV5-6; cdr3_aa: CASSLAGNYGYTF; cdr3_nt: TGTGCCAGCAGCTTGGCGGGAAACTATGGCTACACCTTC
j_call: TRBJ1-1; clone_size: .; d_call: .; v_call: TRBV7-9; cdr3_aa: CASSAGQLNTEAFF; cdr3_nt: TGTGCCAGCAGCGCCGGACAGTTGAACACTGAAGCTTTCTTT
j_call: TRBJ1-2; clone_size: .; d_call: .; v_call: TRBV19; cdr3_aa: CASSISSQGGGYTF; cdr3_nt: TGTGCCAGTAGTATAAGCTCACAGGGTGGTGGCTACACCTTC
j_call: TRBJ2-1; clone_size: .; d_call: .; v_call: TRBV18; cdr3_aa: CASSPRVSSYNEQFF; cdr3_nt: TGTGCCAGCTCACCACGGGTAAGCTCCTACAATGAGCAGTTCTTC
j_call: TRBJ2-7; clone_size: once; d_call: TRBD1; v_call: TRBV9; cdr3_aa: CASSVGFDRAGEQYF; cdr3_nt: TGTGCCAGCAGCGTAGGCTTCGACAGGGCAGGGGAGCAGTACTTC